Shown below are 9 T cell receptor beta chains from a single sample sequenced in a study of tumor-infiltrating lymphocytes in primary liver carcinoma. In addition to blood RNA drawn from unsorted whole blood, germline DNA was extracted. Priming with a constant-region primer yielded TCR beta cDNA from roughly 490 ng total RNA. Three rounds of nested multiplex PCR with slightly modified ARM-PCR produced TCR beta libraries. The first two PCR rounds used TRBV1-TRBV30 forward primers with a C-beta reverse primer, around 10 cycles each. MiXCR, applied by TCRdb to the multiplex PCR reads, yields one record per CDR3 protein. The data contain approximately 310,000 distinct CDR3 sequences, about 62% of them singletons. The specimen was peripheral blood. The source of these receptors is a man in his forties with primary liver carcinoma and hepatitis B virus infection.

This clonotype was seen at least ten times. This chain joins TRBV6-1 and TRBJ2-1, with no clear D. The CDR3 is made up of 12 amino acids. Germline assignment: CDR1 MNHNS and CDR2 SASEGT. The germline V and J ends were trimmed by 6 bases and 7 bases, with 10 bases remaining between them. CDR3 sequence reads: CASSFVGNEQFF. The CDR3 DNA sequence: TGTGCCAGCAGCTTTGTGGGGAATGAGCAGTTCTTC.

As concerns this clonotype: Being one base from a much bigger clone, this may be a read error. The CDR3 is CASSQEWRSNQRQHF. The CDR3 nucleotides are TGTGCCAGCAGCCAAGAGTGGAGGAGCAATCAGCGCCAGCATTTT. The V call is TRBV4-2, the J call TRBJ1-5, with D unresolved. This CDR3 has 15 residues. Germline values: CDR1 LGHNA, CDR2 YNFKEQ.

The V call is TRBV4-1, the J call TRBJ2-1; 7 nucleotides line up with TRBD1. The CDR3 spans 15 residues. Per germline, CDR1 MGHRA and CDR2 YSYEKL. J lost 7 bases, V lost 4 bases, and 10 bases had no gene match. CDR3 amino acids: CASSRGEGAWNEQFF. CDR3 bases: TGCGCCAGCAGCCGGGGAGAGGGGGCGTGGAATGAGCAGTTCTTC.

This clonotype has only a few counts. J is TRBJ2-7 and V is TRBV2; D might be TRBD1 or TRBD2, each matching 5 bases. This CDR3 spans 15 amino acids. The V end lost 6 bases, the J end lost 2 bases, and 17 bases lay between the germline ends. CDR1 is SNHLY and CDR2 is FYNNEI in the germline V gene. The CDR3 coding sequence is TGTGCCAGCAGCGTCGGGACCAGTCCTCCCTACGAGCAGTACTTC. Its protein is CASSVGTSPPYEQYF.

A few counts support this clonotype. A single base separates this from a much larger clone, so it may be a read error. The chain is built from TRBV6-5 and TRBJ2-3, with TRBD2 matching over 7 bases. Germline V CDR1 and CDR2: MNHEY, SVGAGI. The CDR3 totals 15 residues. DNA for the CDR3: TGTGTCAGCAGTTACGAGCGGGATTACACAGATACGCAGTATTTT. It specifies CVSSYERDYTDTQYF.

Concerning this clonotype: This may be a read error, as it is one base from a much larger clone. The chain uses TRBV6-1 and TRBJ2-3; the D is unclear. Germline lookup yields CDR1 MNHNS and CDR2 SASEGT. Deletions cut 7 bases from V and 1 base from J, with 15 bases between. The CDR3 has 15 amino acids. CDR3: CASILFTRRTDTQYF. CDR3 in DNA: TGTGCCAGCATTCTCTTTACGCGGCGCACAGATACGCAGTATTTT.

For this clonotype: A read error may account for a junction end that differs from germline. The chain uses TRBV13 and TRBJ2-3, with 10 bases that match TRBD2. Germline CDR1 PRHDT, CDR2 FYEKMQ (reference sequence). This CDR3 comprises 14 residues. CDR3 sequence (DNA): TGTACCAGCAGCGGACTAGCGGCCACAGATACGCAGTATTTT. Amino acids: CTSSGLAATDTQYF.

The V and J genes are TRBV5-1 and TRBJ2-5; D is possibly TRBD2 (5 bases). The CDR3 contains 13 residues. Germline values: CDR1 SGHRS, CDR2 YFSETQ. The V end lost 1 base, the J end lost 4 bases, and 8 bases lay between the germline ends. CDR3 nucleotide sequence: TGCGCCAGCAGCTTGAAACTAGGAGAGACCCAGTACTTC. This codes for CASSLKLGETQYF.

This clonotype has ten or more counts. The gene calls are TRBV6-1 and TRBJ1-2; D gene unclear. The ends were cut back, 1 base at V and 3 bases at J, with 12 bases in the middle. Germline V gives CDR1 MNHNS, CDR2 SASEGT. This CDR3 contains 15 residues. CDR3 sequence (DNA): TGTGCCAGCAGTGAAGGGCCAACCCGGGACTATGGCTACACCTTC. Protein product: CASSEGPTRDYGYTF.